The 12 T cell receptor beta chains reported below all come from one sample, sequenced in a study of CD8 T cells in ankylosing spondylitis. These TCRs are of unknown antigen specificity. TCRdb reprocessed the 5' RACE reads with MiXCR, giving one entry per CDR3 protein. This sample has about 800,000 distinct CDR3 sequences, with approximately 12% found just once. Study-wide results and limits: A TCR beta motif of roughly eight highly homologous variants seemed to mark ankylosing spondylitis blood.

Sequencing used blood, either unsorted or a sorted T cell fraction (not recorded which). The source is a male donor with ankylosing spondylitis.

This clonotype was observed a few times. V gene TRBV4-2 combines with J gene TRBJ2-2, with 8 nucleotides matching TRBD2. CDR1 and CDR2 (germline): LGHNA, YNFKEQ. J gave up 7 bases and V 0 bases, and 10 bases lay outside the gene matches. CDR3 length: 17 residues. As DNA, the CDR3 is TGTGCCAGCAGCCAAGAAACAACGGGAGGGCCCCACGGGGAGCTGTTTTTT. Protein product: CASSQETTGGPHGELFF.

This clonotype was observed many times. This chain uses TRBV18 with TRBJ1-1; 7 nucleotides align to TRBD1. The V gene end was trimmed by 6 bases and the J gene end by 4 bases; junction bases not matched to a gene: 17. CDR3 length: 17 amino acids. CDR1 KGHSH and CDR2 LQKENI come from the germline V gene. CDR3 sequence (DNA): TGTGCCAGCTCCCCCTCAGGTGGAGGGGGCTGGGCCACTGAAGCTTTCTTT. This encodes CASSPSGGGGWATEAFF.

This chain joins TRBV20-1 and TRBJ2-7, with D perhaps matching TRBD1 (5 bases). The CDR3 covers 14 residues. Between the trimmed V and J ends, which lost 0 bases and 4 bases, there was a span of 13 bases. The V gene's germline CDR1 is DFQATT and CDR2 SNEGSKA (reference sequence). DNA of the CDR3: TGCAGTGCTAGAGATCGACAGAACCCTTACGAGCAGTACTTC. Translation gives CSARDRQNPYEQYF.

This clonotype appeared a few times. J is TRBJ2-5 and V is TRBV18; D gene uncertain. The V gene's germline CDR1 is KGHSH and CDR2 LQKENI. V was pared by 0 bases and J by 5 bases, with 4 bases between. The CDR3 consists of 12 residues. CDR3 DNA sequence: TGTGCCAGCTCACCACCGTTCGAGACCCAGTACTTC. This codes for CASSPPFETQYF.

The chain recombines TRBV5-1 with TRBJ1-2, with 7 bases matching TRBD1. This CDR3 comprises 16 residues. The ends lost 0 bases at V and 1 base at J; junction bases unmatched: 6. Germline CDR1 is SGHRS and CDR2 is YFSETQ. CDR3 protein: CASSLDGDRFNYGYTF. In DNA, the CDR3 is TGCGCCAGCAGCTTGGATGGGGACAGATTTAACTATGGCTACACCTTC.

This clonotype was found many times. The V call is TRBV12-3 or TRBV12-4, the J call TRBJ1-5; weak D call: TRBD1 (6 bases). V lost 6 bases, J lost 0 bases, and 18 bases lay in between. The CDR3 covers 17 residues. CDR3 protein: CASSPQGGEYSNQPQHF. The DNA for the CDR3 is TGTGCCAGCAGCCCACAAGGGGGGGAATATAGCAATCAGCCCCAGCATTTT.

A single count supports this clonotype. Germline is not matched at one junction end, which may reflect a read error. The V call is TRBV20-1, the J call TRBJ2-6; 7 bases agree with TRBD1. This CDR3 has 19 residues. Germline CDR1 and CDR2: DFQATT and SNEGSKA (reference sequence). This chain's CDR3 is CCANSGTEDSPSGANVLTF. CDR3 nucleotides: TGCTGTGCTAACTCCGGGACAGAGGACTCTCCTTCTGGGGCCAACGTCCTGACTTTC.

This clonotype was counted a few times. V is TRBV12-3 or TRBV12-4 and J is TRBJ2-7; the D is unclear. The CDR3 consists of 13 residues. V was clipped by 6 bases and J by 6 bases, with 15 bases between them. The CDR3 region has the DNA TGTGCCAGCAGCCGCCCCGAGCAGCGCGAGCAGTACTTC. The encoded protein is CASSRPEQREQYF.

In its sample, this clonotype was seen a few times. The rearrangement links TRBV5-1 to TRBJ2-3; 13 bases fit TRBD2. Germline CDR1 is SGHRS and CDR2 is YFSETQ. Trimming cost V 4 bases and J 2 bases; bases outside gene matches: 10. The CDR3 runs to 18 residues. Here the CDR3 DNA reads TGCGCCAGCAGCCTGGGACTAGCGGGAACCCTCCACACAGATACGCAGTATTTT. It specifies CASSLGLAGTLHTDTQYF.

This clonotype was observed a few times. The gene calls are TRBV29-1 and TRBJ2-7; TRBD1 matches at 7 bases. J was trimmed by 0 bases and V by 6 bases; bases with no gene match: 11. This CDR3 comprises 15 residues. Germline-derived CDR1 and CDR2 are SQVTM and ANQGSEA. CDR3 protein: CSVSEQGTPSYEQYF. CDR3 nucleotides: TGCAGCGTATCTGAACAGGGGACCCCCTCCTACGAGCAGTACTTC.

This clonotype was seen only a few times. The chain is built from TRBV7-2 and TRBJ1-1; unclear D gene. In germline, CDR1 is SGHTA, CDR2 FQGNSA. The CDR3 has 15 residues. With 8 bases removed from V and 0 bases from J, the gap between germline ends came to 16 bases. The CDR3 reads CASHAPGYMNTEAFF. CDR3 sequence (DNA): TGTGCCAGCCACGCTCCGGGGTACATGAACACTGAAGCTTTCTTT.

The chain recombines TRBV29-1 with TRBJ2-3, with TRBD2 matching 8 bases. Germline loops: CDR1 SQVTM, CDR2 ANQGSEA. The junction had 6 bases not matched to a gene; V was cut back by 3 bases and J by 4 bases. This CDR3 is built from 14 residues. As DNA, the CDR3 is TGCAGCGTTGACTTTAGCGGGGACCCAGATACGCAGTATTTT. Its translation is CSVDFSGDPDTQYF.